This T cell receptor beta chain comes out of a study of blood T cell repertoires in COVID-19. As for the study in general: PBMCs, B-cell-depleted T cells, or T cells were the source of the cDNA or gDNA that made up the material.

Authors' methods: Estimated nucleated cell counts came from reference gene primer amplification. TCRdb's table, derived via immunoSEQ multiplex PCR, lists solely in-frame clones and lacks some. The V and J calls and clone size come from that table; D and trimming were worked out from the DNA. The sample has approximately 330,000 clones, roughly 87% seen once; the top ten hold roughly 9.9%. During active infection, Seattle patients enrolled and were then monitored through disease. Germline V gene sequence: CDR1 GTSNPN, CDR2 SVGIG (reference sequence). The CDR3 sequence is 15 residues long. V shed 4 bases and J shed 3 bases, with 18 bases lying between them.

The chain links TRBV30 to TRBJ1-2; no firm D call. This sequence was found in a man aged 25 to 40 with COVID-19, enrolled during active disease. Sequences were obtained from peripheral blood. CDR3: CAWIPPRRQHYGYTF. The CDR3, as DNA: TGTGCCTGGATCCCCCCGAGGAGGCAGCACTATGGCTACACCTTC.